These 3 T cell receptor beta chains came from one sample sequenced in a study of Ad26.COV2.S vaccination and SARS-CoV-2 variants. The treatment denotes: 19 received Ad26.COV2.S at low or high dose, single or two shots; about five received placebo; per-sample allocation not given. The samples were gathered on day 63 after the first injection of vaccine or placebo. Sequencing used immunoSEQ multiplex PCR; TCRdb keeps in-frame clones, though not all of them. The sample consists of roughly 400,000 clones, roughly 90% of them appearing once. Sample: peripheral blood, taken in a trial of Ad26.COV2.S vaccine versus placebo. The source of these receptors is a person aged 18-60 years who received the Ad26.COV2.S COVID-19 vaccine or a placebo.

This rearrangement joins TRBV30 to TRBJ1-6, with a weak D call TRBD1 (5 bases). The CDR3 sequence is 12 residues long. Germline V gene data show CDR1 as GTSNPN and CDR2 as SVGIG (reference sequence). Trimming removed 8 bases from V and 6 bases from J, with 11 bases in between. CDR3 bases: TGTGCCCTGGGGCCCTTTAATTCACCCCTCCACTTT. It codes for CALGPFNSPLHF.

The genes are TRBV6-5 and TRBJ1-2; the D is unclear. The V and J ends lost 0 bases and 8 bases respectively, with 10 bases between them. This CDR3 is 13 amino acids long. CDR1 and CDR2 (germline): MNHEY, SVGAGI. This CDR3 is CASSYSRGWGYTF. Here the CDR3 DNA reads TGTGCCAGCAGTTACTCGAGAGGCTGGGGCTACACCTTC.

This rearrangement joins TRBV6-2 or TRBV6-3 to TRBJ2-2, with 13 bases identical to TRBD2. CDR1 is MNHEY and CDR2 is SVGEGT in the germline V gene. The CDR3 loop spans 20 amino acids. V trimming: 2 bases; J trimming: 4 bases; junction bases outside the gene matches: 13. In DNA form, the CDR3 reads TGTGCCAGCAGTTACGGAACCGGGACTAGCGGGGTAACGAGCACCGGGGAGCTGTTTTTT. This codes for CASSYGTGTSGVTSTGELFF.